This TCR beta chain appears in the sequencing data of a study of CD8 T cells in Susac syndrome (dated by TCRdb to the late 2010s). Some background on the complete study: Whether CD8+ T cell activation and differentiation in Susac syndrome was antigen driven was tested using repertoire sequencing. The paper's findings and limits, for the study overall: The TCR sequencing and HLA analysis was acknowledged to have included a relatively small number of individuals.

V is reduced by 5 bases and J by 6 bases, leaving a spacing of 13 bases between them. Inclusive of the bounding cysteine and phenylalanine, the CDR3 is 14 residues long. Kept here is only the CDR3 DNA, which spans 42 bases and is read in frame from base 1. High-throughput TCR beta sequencing profiled peripheral blood CD8+ and CD4+ T cells from healthy donors, Susac syndrome patients and multiple sclerosis patients. Healthy donors were age- and sex-matched controls. Bulk CD8+ and CD4+ T cells were purified by magnetic negative isolation, while CD8+ TEMRA cells were enriched using FACS. Blood was drawn into EDTA tubes, processed within 24 hours, and PBMCs were isolated by density gradient centrifugation. PBMCs intended for TCR sequencing were frozen in liquid nitrogen and were later thawed in a 37 degrees C water bath. The sorted or isolated CD4+, CD8+ and CD8+ TEMRA cells reached a purity of at least 90%.

RNA was extracted using the RNeasy kit, and roughly 0.45 to 1 ug of the RNA was reverse transcribed with random hexamers. The immunoSEQ multiplex PCR assay, covering 54 Vbeta and 13 Jbeta segments, was used to amplify TCR beta CDR3 regions. Bias from PCR amplification was corrected by using a synthetic template baseline for primer optimization and for computational correction. On the study's bioinformatics: Reads were assigned to V, D and J genes according to IMGT and analyzed in immunoSEQ Analyzer, with only productive sequences retained. Clonality was computed as one minus Shannon entropy normalized by log2 of the number of productive unique sequences. For each patient and control, public and private clones were evaluated within the 100 most prevalent clones. Clones were defined as Susac-specific when absent from the healthy and MS cohorts, from roughly 1,100 published viral clones and from other ImmuneACCESS disease sequences. TCRdb reanalyzed the raw reads on its own, using fastp at Q25 for trimming and MiXCR for clone calling, and kept in-frame beta chains. Each record represents a unique CDR3 protein, reported with the most common genes and DNA among its rows. The V and J calls were determined by TCRdb, not by the authors. The sample has 150,000 or so distinct CDR3 sequences on record, just under 95% of them singletons. The top ten clonotypes cover more than 0.11% of the sample.

This clonotype was counted a single time. What antigen it recognizes has not been identified. No qualities accompany the bases; no much larger clone lies one base away. One read alone makes for weak evidence. The sequence joins TRBV12-3 or TRBV12-4 to TRBJ2-2; TRBD1 is possibly the D segment (5 matching bases). Input material: CD4+ T cells from PBMCs. The receptor was derived from a human donor in good health. The DNA sequence follows: TGTGCCAGCAGTCGTGGGGTGGGGCCCGGGGAGCTGTTTTTT. Translation gives CASSRGVGPGELFF.